The rows below give T cell receptor beta chains drawn from one sample of a study of cytomegalovirus exposure and HLA in healthy donors. TCRdb keeps only in-frame clones here, not all; method: immunoSEQ multiplex PCR. In the table there are under 50,000 clones, about 66% of which are singletons. Sample: PBMCs. All receptors derive from a man aged 50 to 60 in good health and CMV-seropositive. Each CDR3 is given with its conserved first and last residue. A D gene is named only where the DNA matches it firmly. Some rows mark clone size as missing; the rest say once, few, many or name a class of expanded clone.

size: .
J: TRBJ1-3
D: TRBD1
V: TRBV5-6
CDR3: CASRKDRAGNTIYF
DNA: TGTGCCAGCCGAAAGGACAGGGCTGGAAACACCATATATTTT

size: .
J: TRBJ2-7
D: .
V: TRBV19
CDR3: CASSPRQASYEQYF
DNA: TGTGCCAGTAGTCCACGCCAGGCGTCCTACGAGCAGTACTTC

size: .
J: TRBJ2-1
D: TRBD2
V: TRBV12-5
CDR3: CASGLVRGSGVRSRDEQFF
DNA: TGTGCTAGTGGTTTGGTACGGGGTAGCGGGGTACGTAGCCGGGATGAGCAGTTCTTC

size: .
J: TRBJ2-3
D: TRBD2
V: TRBV18
CDR3: CASSPKLAGDTQYF
DNA: TGTGCCAGCTCACCAAAACTAGCGGGCGATACGCAGTATTTT

size: few
J: TRBJ2-7
D: .
V: TRBV12-5
CDR3: CASGSGYEQYF
DNA: TGTGCTAGTGGTTCGGGCTACGAGCAGTACTTC

size: .
J: TRBJ1-6
D: TRBD1
V: TRBV7-2
CDR3: CASSFQDRGRSPLHF
DNA: TGTGCCAGCAGCTTCCAGGACAGGGGGCGTTCACCCCTCCACTTT

size: .
J: TRBJ1-1
D: .
V: TRBV2
CDR3: CASSEVGGPGSEAFF
DNA: TGTGCCAGCAGTGAAGTAGGGGGACCTGGTAGTGAAGCTTTCTTT

size: .
J: TRBJ2-7
D: .
V: TRBV7-7
CDR3: CASSLGGSGYEQYF
DNA: TGTGCCAGCAGCTTAGGGGGAAGCGGATACGAGCAGTACTTC

size: few
J: TRBJ1-1
D: TRBD1
V: TRBV6-5
CDR3: CASSYRQGVGAFF
DNA: TGTGCCAGCAGTTACCGGCAGGGGGTGGGTGCTTTCTTT

size: .
J: TRBJ2-7
D: .
V: TRBV15
CDR3: CATSRGSEGLYEQYF
DNA: TGTGCCACCAGCAGAGGGTCGGAGGGCCTCTACGAGCAGTACTTC

size: .
J: TRBJ2-7
D: TRBD1
V: TRBV27
CDR3: CASRGGRGPYEQYF
DNA: TGTGCCAGCAGGGGGGGCAGGGGGCCCTACGAGCAGTACTTC

size: few
J: TRBJ2-3
D: .
V: TRBV9
CDR3: CASSVQGFLTDTQYF
DNA: TGTGCCAGCAGCGTACAGGGGTTCCTCACAGATACGCAGTATTTT

size: .
J: TRBJ2-5
D: TRBD1
V: TRBV5-4
CDR3: CASSPGQGRETQYF
DNA: TGTGCCAGCAGTCCGGGACAGGGTCGTGAGACCCAGTACTTC

size: .
J: TRBJ1-4
D: TRBD1
V: TRBV7-6
CDR3: CASSRQGAGEKLFF
DNA: TGTGCCAGCAGCAGACAGGGGGCCGGTGAAAAACTGTTTTTT

size: .
J: TRBJ2-5
D: .
V: TRBV19
CDR3: CASSIRQETQYF
DNA: TGTGCCAGTAGTATACGGCAAGAGACCCAGTACTTC

size: .
J: TRBJ2-7
D: .
V: TRBV6-5
CDR3: CASSLTGSSSYEQYF
DNA: TGTGCCAGCAGTCTAACAGGGTCGAGCTCCTACGAGCAGTACTTC

size: .
J: TRBJ2-2
D: .
V: TRBV5-1
CDR3: CASSLLSGVGGELFF
DNA: TGCGCCAGCAGCTTGTTATCCGGGGTCGGCGGGGAGCTGTTTTTT

size: .
J: TRBJ1-4
D: .
V: TRBV30
CDR3: CAWSFLTEKLFF
DNA: TGTGCCTGGAGTTTCCTAACTGAAAAACTGTTTTTT

size: .
J: TRBJ1-2
D: .
V: TRBV4-1
CDR3: CASSQEVRAGSGYTF
DNA: TGCGCCAGCAGCCAAGAAGTCCGAGCGGGGAGTGGCTACACCTTC

size: .
J: TRBJ1-1
D: .
V: TRBV19
CDR3: CASSSVTGTATEAFF
DNA: TGTGCCAGTAGTTCGGTTACAGGGACCGCCACTGAAGCTTTCTTT

size: .
J: TRBJ2-1
D: TRBD2
V: TRBV2
CDR3: CGSRTSRGSAYNEQFF
DNA: TGTGGGAGCAGGACTAGCAGAGGCTCTGCCTACAATGAGCAGTTCTTC

size: .
J: TRBJ2-1
D: TRBD1
V: TRBV6-4
CDR3: CASSDHTGAGNEQFF
DNA: TGTGCCAGCAGTGACCATACAGGGGCGGGCAATGAGCAGTTCTTC

size: .
J: TRBJ1-6
D: .
V: TRBV7-9
CDR3: CASSPVGQRNSPLHF
DNA: TGTGCCAGCAGCCCTGTCGGACAGAGAAATTCACCCCTCCACTTT

size: .
J: TRBJ2-7
D: .
V: TRBV18
CDR3: CASSSFGGTHYEQYF
DNA: TGTGCCAGCTCCTCGTTTGGGGGGACCCACTACGAGCAGTACTTC